This TCR beta chain is from a study of spatial heterogeneity in lung cancer. General study points: The study found that expanded intratumoral alpha and beta TCR counts tracked tumor mutation counts.

This clonotype is judged large. Antigen specificity is unknown. Time point in this sample: sample taken at primary tumor resection. Using its own MiXCR run on the 5' RACE reads, TCRdb lists one record per CDR3 protein. The sample consists of around 3,000 distinct CDR3 sequences, around 12% of them appearing once. This CDR3 has 12 residues. Germline loops: CDR1 MNHNS, CDR2 SASEGT. V was pared by 7 bases and J by 5 bases, with 9 bases between. The sample in question was lung tumor tissue, obtained at surgery. The receptor comes from a male donor with early-stage non-small cell lung cancer. This sequence joins TRBV6-1 and TRBJ2-1; TRBD1 might be the D (5 bases). The CDR3 nucleotides read TGTGCCAGCACAACAGGAGACAATGAGCAGTTCTTC. It translates to CASTTGDNEQFF.